The next 10 T cell receptor beta chains were all read from a single sample in a study of OX40 agonist ivuxolimab in advanced cancers. The protocol was immunoSEQ multiplex PCR, while the TCRdb copy is restricted to in-frame clones and leaves out a portion. The sample gives over 90,000 clones, less than 90% of which show up once; around 5.2% is in the top ten. The material sequenced was CD4+ or CD8+ T cells sorted from blood, taken in a trial of the OX40 agonist ivuxolimab. These receptors originate from an adult with an advanced solid tumor such as melanoma, head and neck, liver or kidney cancer.

This clone has just a few counts. This chain connects TRBV2 to TRBJ2-7, with D possibly matching TRBD1 (5 bases). The CDR3 covers 14 residues. CDR1 is SNHLY and CDR2 is FYNNEI in the germline V gene. V was trimmed by 5 bases and J by 2 bases, leaving 13 bases between them. CDR3 sequence: CASSPEVGPYEQYF. As DNA, the CDR3 is TGTGCCAGCAGTCCCGAAGTGGGGCCCTACGAGCAGTACTTC. Using reference TRBV2 and TRBJ2-7 for the parts outside the CDR3, the full variable domain is EPEVTQTPSHQVTQMGQEVILRCVPISNHLYFYWYRQILGQKVEFLVSFYNNEISEKSEIFDDQFSVERPDGSNFTLKIRSTKLEDSAMYFCASSPEVGPYEQYFGPGTRLTVT.

The chain links TRBV19 to TRBJ1-5; weak D call: TRBD1 (5 bases). Germline-derived CDR1 and CDR2 are LNHDA and SQIVND (reference sequence). V dropped 7 bases and J dropped 5 bases, with 21 bases sitting between them. This CDR3 is 16 amino acids long. The CDR3 bases are TGTGCCAGTAACTTCGCCTGGCCAGGGAGAGATCAGCCCCAGCATTTT. It translates to CASNFAWPGRDQPQHF.

V is TRBV7-8 and J is TRBJ1-3; maybe TRBD1 (6 bases). The CDR3 consists of 18 residues. V dropped 2 bases and J dropped 0 bases, with 17 bases sitting between them. CDR1 and CDR2 from the germline V gene are SGHVS and FQNEAQ. The CDR3: CASSLRGGDPNSGNTIYF. CDR3 nucleotides: TGTGCCAGCAGCTTAAGAGGGGGGGACCCTAACTCTGGAAACACCATATATTTT. Complete variable domain (other parts from reference TRBV7-8 and TRBJ1-3): GAGVSQSPRYKVAKRGQDVALRCDPISGHVSLFWYQQALGQGPEFLTYFQNEAQLDKSGLPSDRFFAERPEGSVSTLKIQRTQQEDSAVYLCASSLRGGDPNSGNTIYFGEGSWLTVV.

The J gene is TRBJ1-1, the V gene TRBV19; D gene ambiguous. This CDR3 has 11 residues. Trimming stripped 9 bases from V and 0 bases from J, with 5 bases between. Germline V gives CDR1 LNHDA, CDR2 SQIVND (reference sequence). CDR3: CASLMNTEAFF. In nucleotides, the CDR3 is TGTGCCAGCCTCATGAACACTGAAGCTTTCTTT.

This rearrangement joins TRBV20-1 to TRBJ1-5; D call uncertain. This CDR3 has 11 amino acids. The germline V gene has CDR1 DFQATT and CDR2 SNEGSKA (reference sequence). The germline V and J ends were trimmed by 3 bases and 12 bases, with 12 bases remaining between them. The CDR3 is CSASFSGVQHF. CDR3 DNA sequence: TGCAGTGCTAGTTTTTCGGGAGTCCAGCATTTT.

This clone was found once. This rearrangement joins TRBV5-1 to TRBJ1-4; D unclear. Germline assignment: CDR1 SGHRS and CDR2 YFSETQ. The CDR3 totals 15 residues. The ends were cut back, 0 bases at V and 7 bases at J, with 13 bases in the middle. CDR3 residues: CASSLAARGSEKLFF. Written as DNA, the CDR3 is TGCGCCAGCAGCTTGGCCGCGAGAGGAAGTGAAAAACTGTTTTTT.

The chain combines TRBV6-5 with TRBJ2-7, with 8 bases lining up with TRBD2. CDR1 MNHEY and CDR2 SVGAGI come from the germline V gene. V lost 6 bases, J lost 1 base, and 8 bases stayed unmatched. This CDR3 has 15 amino acids. CDR3 amino acids: CASSKNGGASYEQYF. Written as DNA, the CDR3 is TGTGCCAGCAGCAAAAACGGGGGGGCATCCTACGAGCAGTACTTC.

This clone was seen a handful of times. The chain joins TRBV14 to TRBJ1-1; TRBD1 matches 8 bases. This CDR3 contains 15 residues. Trimming took 3 bases from V and 2 from J; bases not matched to a gene: 5. Germline loops: CDR1 SGHDN, CDR2 FVKESK. The CDR3 protein is CASSHLGQGNTEAFF. The CDR3 DNA follows: TGTGCCAGCAGCCACCTAGGACAGGGCAACACTGAAGCTTTCTTT.

This rearrangement joins TRBV7-9 to TRBJ1-1; no definite D call. CDR3 length equals 12 residues. Between the trimmed V and J ends, which lost 5 bases and 8 bases, there was a span of 12 bases. CDR1 is SEHNR and CDR2 is FQNEAQ in the germline V gene (reference sequence). As DNA, the CDR3 is TGTGCCAGCAGCCCCCGGCAATCGGAAGCTTTCTTT. Its protein is CASSPRQSEAFF.

The CDR3 sequence: CASSLELGQPQHF. The DNA of the CDR3 is TGTGCCAGCAGCTTAGAACTCGGTCAGCCCCAGCATTTT. The V gene is TRBV7-9, the J gene TRBJ1-5, with unresolved D. V was trimmed by 1 base and J by 6 bases, leaving 7 bases between them. Per the germline V gene, CDR1 is SEHNR and CDR2 is FQNEAQ (reference sequence). This CDR3 region has 13 residues. The whole variable domain, remainder taken from reference TRBV7-9 and TRBJ1-5, is DTGVSQNPRHKITKRGQNVTFRCDPISEHNRLYWYRQTLGQGPEFLTYFQNEAQLEKSRLLSDRFSAERPKGSFSTLEIQRTEQGDSAMYLCASSLELGQPQHFGDGTRLSIL.